The next 21 T cell receptor beta chains were all read from a single sample in a study of blood T cell repertoires in COVID-19. Using immunoSEQ multiplex PCR, the repertoire was profiled, and TCRdb retains in-frame clones only, with some absent. The sample carries around 150,000 clones, around 84% recorded once. Material for sequencing was PBMCs or T cells enriched from blood (not recorded which). The source of these receptors is a middle-aged man who had recovered from COVID-19.

The V gene is TRBV7-3, the J gene TRBJ1-1; no clear D gene. This CDR3 is 13 amino acids long. Germline V gene data show CDR1 as SGHTA and CDR2 as FQGTGA. The V end was cut by 5 bases, the J end by 1 base, with 8 bases between. CDR3 bases: TGTGCCAGCAGCCTGACACGGAACACTGAAGCTTTCTTT. It codes for CASSLTRNTEAFF.

This chain connects TRBV5-1 to TRBJ2-6; 7 nucleotides align to TRBD1. The CDR3 spans 16 residues. Trimming cost V 4 bases and J 0 bases; bases outside gene matches: 4. CDR1 SGHRS and CDR2 YFSETQ come from the germline V gene. As DNA, the CDR3 is TGCGCCAGCAGCCGGGACAGCATCTCTGGGGCCAACGTCCTGACTTTC. This codes for CASSRDSISGANVLTF.

This chain connects TRBV5-8 to TRBJ2-5; 9 positions match TRBD1. The CDR3 has 14 residues. Germline lookup yields CDR1 SGHTS and CDR2 YDEGEE. The junction had 7 bases not matched to a gene; V was cut back by 5 bases and J by 5 bases. The CDR3 is CASRIQGAGETQYF. The CDR3 bases are TGTGCCAGCAGAATACAGGGGGCTGGGGAGACCCAGTACTTC.

The chain recombines TRBV19 with TRBJ1-2; 8 positions match TRBD1. Germline V gene sequence: CDR1 LNHDA, CDR2 SQIVND (reference sequence). V gave up 8 bases and J gave up 4 bases; unmatched junction bases: 12. This CDR3 contains 15 residues. CDR3 in DNA: TGTGCCAGTGGCCCTCCGGGACAGGTCATCTATGGCTACACCTTC. It codes for CASGPPGQVIYGYTF.

CDR3 nucleotides: TGTGCCAGCAGCTACAGGGGACCGGCAACTAATGAAAAACTGTTTTTT. Amino acid sequence: CASSYRGPATNEKLFF. The chain employs TRBV7-9 and TRBJ1-4; 7 nucleotides agree with TRBD1. V lost 4 bases and J lost 0; bases outside the gene matches: 5. The CDR3 runs 16 residues. Germline lookup yields CDR1 SEHNR and CDR2 FQNEAQ (reference sequence).

This clone was counted a few times. The chain has TRBV9 and TRBJ2-2; D not certain. This CDR3 is 16 amino acids long. From germline, CDR1 is SGDLS and CDR2 YYNGEE. V gave up 0 bases and J gave up 3 bases, with 12 bases separating them. CDR3 bases: TGTGCCAGCAGCGTAGGGCAGGATTCTTACACCGGGGAGCTGTTTTTT. Protein sequence: CASSVGQDSYTGELFF.

The J gene is TRBJ1-2, the V gene TRBV7-8; D is ambiguous. The germline V gene has CDR1 SGHVS and CDR2 FQNEAQ. This CDR3 is built from 12 residues. Trimming pared 1 base from V and 7 bases from J, leaving 7 bases between. CDR3 sequence (DNA): TGTGCCAGCAGCTTAGGCGGGCCTGGCTACACCTTC. Protein sequence: CASSLGGPGYTF.

The CDR3 DNA reads as TGTGCCAGCAATCTACAGGGAGCGGCCTACGAGCAGTACTTC. This translates into CASNLQGAAYEQYF. The V call is TRBV2, the J call TRBJ2-7; D might be TRBD1 (6 bases). Trimming removed 7 bases at V and 2 bases at J, with 15 bases between. This CDR3 comprises 14 residues. Germline V gene lookup returns CDR1 SNHLY and CDR2 FYNNEI.

This chain links TRBV15 with TRBJ1-3; D perhaps matches TRBD1 (5 bases). Trimming pared 1 base from V and 0 bases from J, leaving 10 bases between. CDR3 length: 16 residues. Germline-derived CDR1 and CDR2 are LNHNV and YYDKDF (reference sequence). CDR3 region: CATSRGGGPSGNTIYF. The CDR3 coding sequence is TGTGCCACCAGCAGAGGGGGGGGTCCCTCTGGAAACACCATATATTTT.

This clone was recorded once. This chain links TRBV6-5 with TRBJ1-2; weak D call: TRBD1 (6 bases). V was pared by 6 bases and J by 7 bases, with 6 bases between. CDR3 size: 10 residues. Germline CDR1 and CDR2: MNHEY and SVGAGI. This CDR3 is CASRDSGYTF. The CDR3 nucleotides are TGTGCCAGCAGGGACAGTGGCTACACCTTC.

The chain recombines TRBV7-9 with TRBJ1-2; 10 nucleotides match TRBD1. CDR1 SEHNR and CDR2 FQNEAQ come from the germline V gene (reference sequence). Trimming removed 5 bases from V and 4 bases from J; junction bases left unmatched: 10. The CDR3 totals 16 residues. The chain's CDR3 is CASSTSGQGIRYGYTF. The CDR3 DNA follows: TGTGCCAGCAGCACATCGGGACAGGGGATCCGCTATGGCTACACCTTC.

The chain is built from TRBV6-5 and TRBJ1-1; possible D gene TRBD1, 5 bases. CDR3 size: 15 residues. V was pared by 5 bases and J by 5 bases, with 18 bases between. The germline V gene has CDR1 MNHEY and CDR2 SVGAGI. The CDR3 DNA sequence: TGTGCCAGCAGTCCTCAACCAGGGATTTCGACTGAAGCTTTCTTT. It encodes CASSPQPGISTEAFF.

This chain connects TRBV5-6 to TRBJ1-5; maybe TRBD1 (6 bases). This CDR3 is 14 amino acids long. V dropped 3 bases and J dropped 6 bases, with 13 bases sitting between them. Germline CDR1 and CDR2: SGHDT and YYEEEE. This chain's CDR3 is CASSSGVLGQPQHF. The CDR3 DNA follows: TGTGCCAGCAGCTCAGGGGTCTTGGGTCAGCCCCAGCATTTT.

The chain employs TRBV30 and TRBJ2-7; D is ambiguous. Germline V CDR1 and CDR2: GTSNPN, SVGIG (reference sequence). V shed 4 bases and J shed 2 bases, with 6 bases lying between them. This CDR3 has 11 amino acids. The CDR3 sequence is CAWIDTYEQYF. The CDR3, as DNA: TGTGCCTGGATAGACACCTACGAGCAGTACTTC. Filled out from reference TRBV30 and TRBJ2-7, the complete variable domain reads SQTIHQWPATLVQPVGSPLSLECTVEGTSNPNLYWYRQAAGRGLQLLFYSVGIGQISSEVPQNLSASRPQDRQFILSSKKLLLSDSGFYLCAWIDTYEQYFGPGTRLTVT.

This clone was detected only once. The gene calls are TRBV9 and TRBJ1-2; 7 bases are shared with TRBD1. Germline CDR1 SGDLS, CDR2 YYNGEE. Unmatched junction bases numbered 4, after V lost 3 bases and J lost 2 bases. CDR3 length: 14 amino acids. The CDR3 region is CASSAKTGNYGYTF. The CDR3 coding sequence is TGTGCCAGCAGCGCTAAGACAGGGAACTATGGCTACACCTTC.

The table lists this clone with a few counts. The chain recombines TRBV19 with TRBJ1-5, with D maybe TRBD1 (6 bases). The germline CDR1 and CDR2 sequences are LNHDA and SQIVND (reference sequence). V was cut by 6 bases and J by 5 bases, with 8 bases left in between. CDR3 length: 12 residues. The CDR3 sequence: CASRQGDQPQHF. In DNA, the CDR3 is TGTGCCAGTAGACAGGGCGATCAGCCCCAGCATTTT.

The V and J genes are TRBV14 and TRBJ2-1, with 7 bases that match TRBD2. The CDR3 is made up of 16 amino acids. The trim removed 11 bases at V and 7 bases at J, leaving 20 bases unmatched. Looked up from germline, CDR1 is SGHDN and CDR2 is FVKESK. DNA for the CDR3: TGTGCCCTACCAGGAGACGTCAGGACTAGATGTAATGAGCAGTTCTTC. This codes for CALPGDVRTRCNEQFF.

The chain links TRBV6-5 to TRBJ2-3, with D maybe TRBD2 (7 bases). V lost 7 bases to trimming and J lost 6 bases, with 17 bases between them. This CDR3 is built from 14 residues. Looked up from germline, CDR1 is MNHEY and CDR2 is SVGAGI. The CDR3 DNA reads as TGTGCCAGCACCCTGGGGGGGCCGCGGGATACGCAGTATTTT. This gives the protein CASTLGGPRDTQYF.

This rearrangement joins TRBV11-1 to TRBJ2-2; TRBD1 is a possible D gene (6 bases). The CDR3 consists of 16 residues. Germline values: CDR1 SGHAT, CDR2 FQDESV (reference sequence). V lost 9 bases to trimming and J lost 4 bases, with 21 bases between them. In DNA form, the CDR3 reads TGTGCCAGTGTAGGAGATGTGGGACACATCACCGGGGAGCTGTTTTTT. Its protein is CASVGDVGHITGELFF.

In this sample, this clone turned up once. This sequence joins TRBV5-1 and TRBJ1-5; D gene ambiguous. This CDR3 has 15 amino acids. Germline V gene data show CDR1 as SGHRS and CDR2 as YFSETQ. Trimming removed 0 bases at V and 0 bases at J, with 7 bases between. The CDR3 DNA reads as TGCGCCAGCAGCTTGGACGGTTTTAGCAATCAGCCCCAGCATTTT. Protein product: CASSLDGFSNQPQHF.

This rearrangement joins TRBV5-1 to TRBJ2-1; D is uncertain. Trimming removed 0 bases at V and 3 bases at J, with 7 bases between. The CDR3 is made up of 14 amino acids. Germline values: CDR1 SGHRS, CDR2 YFSETQ. In nucleotides, the CDR3 is TGCGCCAGCAGCTTGGCTAGTGTCTACAATGAGCAGTTCTTC. Its translation is CASSLASVYNEQFF.